This note documents a single TCR beta chain sequence. The specificity of this receptor is unknown. Base qualities were left out, and no much larger clone turns up one base away. The library was generated by the immunoSEQ multiplex PCR assay. Entries here come from immuneACCESS through TCRdb and include only in-frame sequences with V and J called. Some clones fail to appear in such tables; in the studies checked, an unresolved V gene covers under half of the shortfall, and the cause of the remainder is unknown. Recorded for this sample are almost 40,000 clones; just over 90% of them occurred a single time. 0.3% to 0.4% of the sample is in the top ten clones. This sample was taken from a study of T cell changes during pregnancy in multiple sclerosis (dated by TCRdb to between 2018 and 2021). Background for the entire study: Changes in the T cell repertoire over the course of pregnancy were examined in this study in women with multiple sclerosis.

The sample consisted of CD4+ T cells from peripheral blood mononuclear cells, taken in the third trimester of pregnancy. This receptor was taken from a female donor in good health, enrolled as a control in a pregnancy study.

The CDR3 has the sequence CASSRQGTRLYGYTF. At the DNA level, the sequence is TGTGCCAGCAGCAGACAGGGCACCCGGTTGTATGGCTACACCTTC. Recombination connected TRBV9 to TRBJ1-2; TRBD1 matches 7 bases in the middle. V and J are trimmed by 4 bases and 5 bases, and the gene matches miss 11 bases of the junction. From the cysteine through the phenylalanine, the CDR3 covers 15 amino acids. CDR3 DNA is the only sequence kept; it has 45 bases, read in frame from the first base. Via the germline V gene, CDR1 is SGDLS and CDR2 YYNGEE.